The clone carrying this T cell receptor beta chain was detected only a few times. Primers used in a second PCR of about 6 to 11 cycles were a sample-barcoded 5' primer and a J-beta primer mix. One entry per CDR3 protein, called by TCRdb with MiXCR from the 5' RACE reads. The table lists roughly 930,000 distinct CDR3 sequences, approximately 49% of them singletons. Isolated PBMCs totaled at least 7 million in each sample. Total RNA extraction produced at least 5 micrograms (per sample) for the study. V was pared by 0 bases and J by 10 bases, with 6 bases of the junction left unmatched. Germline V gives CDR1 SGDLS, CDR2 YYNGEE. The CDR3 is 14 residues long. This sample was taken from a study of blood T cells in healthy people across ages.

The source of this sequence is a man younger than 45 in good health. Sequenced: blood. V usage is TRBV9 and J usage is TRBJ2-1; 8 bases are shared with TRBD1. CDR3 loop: CASSVETGVKEQFF. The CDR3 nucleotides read TGTGCCAGCAGCGTAGAGACAGGGGTAAAAGAGCAGTTCTTC.